This T cell receptor beta chain was observed in a study of cytomegalovirus exposure and HLA in healthy donors. Study-wide findings and caveats: It was only CMV serostatus that was available as immune exposure information. Common viral pathogens (according to a later analysis) appeared linked to several of the most significant clusters.

This CDR3 comprises 15 residues. Trimming removed 5 bases at V and 6 bases at J, with 16 bases between. Germline V gives CDR1 MNHEY, CDR2 SMNVEV (reference sequence). As concerns this clone: Its antigen is still unknown.

The PCR used 60 Vbeta and 13 Jbeta primers. The table came from immunoSEQ multiplex PCR; TCRdb's copy has only in-frame clones and leaves some out. The table shows about 210,000 clones, with approximately 79% occurring only once. Sequencing input: PBMCs. The clonotype originates from a male donor in good health and CMV-seronegative. The chain combines TRBV27 with TRBJ1-4; unclear D gene. The DNA of the CDR3 is TGTGCCAGCAGTGGAGGTGGGCTGGGGTATGAAAAACTGTTTTTT. Protein: CASSGGGLGYEKLFF.